The 8 T cell receptor beta chains below all came from one sample that was sequenced in a study of OX40 agonist ivuxolimab in advanced cancers. Profiled with immunoSEQ multiplex PCR; TCRdb holds only in-frame clones, not every one. The data show roughly 70,000 clones, approximately 85% seen once. Sequencing used CD4+ or CD8+ T cells sorted from blood, obtained in a trial of the OX40 agonist ivuxolimab. These receptor sequences come from an adult with an advanced solid tumor such as melanoma, head and neck, liver or kidney cancer.

This clone was counted a single time. The chain couples TRBV7-9 to TRBJ1-5; perhaps TRBD1 as D (5 bases). The germline CDR1 and CDR2 sequences are SEHNR and FQNEAQ (reference sequence). The CDR3 loop spans 16 amino acids. V gave up 5 bases and J gave up 0 bases, with 14 bases separating them. CDR3 sequence: CASSPGKSNSNQPQHF. CDR3 bases: TGTGCCAGCAGCCCAGGGAAGTCTAATAGCAATCAGCCCCAGCATTTT.

CDR3: CASLFNYGYTF. The CDR3 bases are TGTGCCAGTTTATTCAACTATGGCTACACCTTC. The chain joins TRBV19 to TRBJ1-2; D remains unclear. The CDR3 has 11 amino acids. V shed 8 bases and J shed 2 bases, with 6 bases lying between them. Germline CDR1 LNHDA, CDR2 SQIVND (reference sequence).

V and J are TRBV11-1 and TRBJ1-2; maybe TRBD1 (5 bases). From germline, CDR1 is SGHAT and CDR2 FQDESV (reference sequence). There are 15 residues in the CDR3. V lost 7 bases and J 0 bases, leaving 15 bases between the germline ends. DNA of the CDR3: TGTGCCAGCACTCCCTCGGGGGGGGCTAACTATGGCTACACCTTC. It yields the protein CASTPSGGANYGYTF.

The chain combines TRBV10-1 with TRBJ2-1; 13 nucleotides align to TRBD2. Germline V gene lookup returns CDR1 WNHNN and CDR2 SYGVQD (reference sequence). The V segment lost 6 bases and the J segment 7 bases; nucleotides outside the gene matches: 18. The CDR3 spans 19 residues. In nucleotides, the CDR3 is TGCGCCAGCAGCCGCGACCGATCGATTACTAGCGGGGGGGTGAATGAGCAGTTCTTC. Amino acids: CASSRDRSITSGGVNEQFF.

The rearrangement uses TRBV2 and TRBJ1-3; D gene unclear. The CDR3 has 13 residues. Germline loops: CDR1 SNHLY, CDR2 FYNNEI. Trimming removed 8 bases at V and 0 bases at J, with 8 bases between. The CDR3 protein is CASAASSGNTIYF. The CDR3 DNA follows: TGTGCCAGCGCGGCCTCCTCTGGAAACACCATATATTTT. Complete variable domain (other parts from reference TRBV2 and TRBJ1-3): EPEVTQTPSHQVTQMGQEVILRCVPISNHLYFYWYRQILGQKVEFLVSFYNNEISEKSEIFDDQFSVERPDGSNFTLKIRSTKLEDSAMYFCASAASSGNTIYFGEGSWLTVV.

The chain links TRBV5-1 to TRBJ2-3; D is ambiguous. The CDR3 spans 13 residues. Per the germline V gene, CDR1 is SGHRS and CDR2 is YFSETQ. V dropped 1 base and J dropped 1 base, with 4 bases sitting between them. The CDR3 bases are TGCGCCAGCAGCTTGTGGGGCACAGATACGCAGTATTTT. Translation: CASSLWGTDTQYF.

The chain is built from TRBV7-9 and TRBJ1-4; weak D call: TRBD1 (6 bases). The germline CDR1 and CDR2 sequences are SEHNR and FQNEAQ (reference sequence). This CDR3 is 13 amino acids long. The V gene lost 8 bases and the J gene lost 8 bases, with 15 bases spanning the gap. The CDR3 sequence: CASAGGKREKLFF. The CDR3 nucleotides are TGTGCCAGCGCCGGGGGCAAGAGAGAAAAACTGTTTTTT.

This chain connects TRBV6-1 to TRBJ1-2, with D possibly TRBD1 on 5 matching bases. Germline-derived CDR1 and CDR2 are MNHNS and SASEGT. The CDR3 extends over 14 amino acids. V was clipped by 10 bases and J by 4 bases, with 19 bases between them. The chain's CDR3 is CATRQGENFYGYTF. In DNA, the CDR3 is TGTGCCACACGTCAGGGAGAAAACTTCTATGGCTACACCTTC.